This TCR beta chain was identified during a study of Graves' ophthalmopathy and Graves' hyperthyroidism. For repertoire sequencing, the TCR beta CDR3 regions were amplified from RNA transcripts. Following a first-round RT-PCR that used HTBI primers, a second-round multiplex PCR was carried out. Each CDR3 protein is one row after TCRdb ran MiXCR on the multiplex PCR reads. The sample records 450,000 to 600,000 distinct CDR3 sequences, under 45% being singletons. Comment on this clonotype: The junction does not match germline at one end; this may be a read error.

This CDR3 spans 16 amino acids. CDR1 is SEHNR, CDR2 FQNEAQ, per germline (reference sequence). The specimen was peripheral blood or thyroid tissue (not recorded which). This sequence originates from an adult man with Graves' hyperthyroidism. V usage is TRBV7-9 and J usage is TRBJ1-2; tentatively, D is TRBD1 (6 bases). The CDR3 protein is CASSLRRGGETYGYTF. For the CDR3, the DNA is TGTGCTAGCAGCTTAAGGCGGGGGGGCGAAACATATGGCTACACCTTC.